The 3 T cell receptor beta chains listed next were all sequenced from one sample in a study of OX40 agonist ivuxolimab in advanced cancers. Profiling relied on immunoSEQ multiplex PCR, and the TCRdb table lists in-frame clones only, not all of them. This table holds approximately 82,000 clones, 92% found once. The starting material was CD4+ or CD8+ T cells sorted from blood, obtained in a trial of the OX40 agonist ivuxolimab. Source of these receptors: an adult with an advanced solid tumor such as melanoma, head and neck, liver or kidney cancer.

The chain carries TRBV15 and TRBJ2-5; 11 positions match TRBD2. J lost 5 bases, V lost 5 bases, and 7 bases had no gene match. CDR3 size: 15 residues. Germline V lookup: CDR1 LNHNV, CDR2 YYDKDF (reference sequence). The CDR3 loop is CATSDPTSGVETQYF. The CDR3 DNA reads as TGTGCCACCAGCGACCCGACTAGCGGGGTGGAGACCCAGTACTTC.

The chain is built from TRBV19 and TRBJ2-2, with D perhaps TRBD1 (5 bases). Germline CDR1 and CDR2: LNHDA and SQIVND (reference sequence). CDR3 length: 16 amino acids. Trimming left V 3 bases short and J 4 bases short, with 15 bases between. In DNA form, the CDR3 reads TGTGCCAGTAGTATCAAGACAGCCATTGTCACCGGGGAGCTGTTTTTT. Its translation is CASSIKTAIVTGELFF.

The chain employs TRBV27 and TRBJ1-1; 7 bases line up with TRBD1. This CDR3 has 15 amino acids. V trimming: 7 bases; J trimming: 4 bases; junction bases outside the gene matches: 12. Germline CDR1 and CDR2: MNHEY and SMNVEV (reference sequence). As DNA, the CDR3 is TGTGCCAGCACCCTACAGGGGTTAGGGACCACTGAAGCTTTCTTT. Translated, it gives CASTLQGLGTTEAFF.